The next 32 T cell receptor beta chains were all read from a single sample in a study of T cells in Graves' hyperthyroidism and ophthalmopathy. Amplified regions were TCR beta CDR3 sequences from RNA transcripts. An initial round of RT-PCR targeting the TCR CDR3 relied on the HTBI primer set. Each CDR3 protein gets one entry after TCRdb re-called the multiplex PCR reads with MiXCR. The table has roughly 420,000 distinct CDR3 sequences, about a sixth seen once. Source material: blood. These receptors originate from a young woman with Graves' hyperthyroidism.

At least ten counts were recorded for this clonotype. This rearrangement joins TRBV24-1 to TRBJ1-1; D gene unclear. CDR1 and CDR2 from the germline V gene are KGHDR and SFDVKD. The CDR3 length is 13 residues. Trimming took off 6 bases at V and 4 bases at J, with 11 bases between the two ends. Here the CDR3 DNA reads TGTGCCACCAGTCTCGGGCGCGGCACTGAAGCTTTCTTT. It translates to CATSLGRGTEAFF.

The sample holds many counts of this clonotype. The gene calls are TRBV24-1 and TRBJ2-5; 8 bases align to TRBD1. Per the germline V gene, CDR1 is KGHDR and CDR2 is SFDVKD. Trimming cost V 4 bases and J 1 base; bases outside gene matches: 7. The length of the CDR3 is 16 residues. DNA of the CDR3: TGTGCCACCAGTGACCGGGACAGGAGCCCCCAAGAGACCCAGTACTTC. Encoded protein: CATSDRDRSPQETQYF.

There are many counts of this clonotype. The V call is TRBV7-2, the J call TRBJ2-5, with a weak D call TRBD2 (5 bases). This CDR3 spans 16 amino acids. Germline assignment: CDR1 SGHTA and CDR2 FQGNSA. Between the trimmed V and J ends, which lost 0 bases and 7 bases, there was a span of 18 bases. This CDR3 is CASSLALGAALGTQYF. DNA of the CDR3: TGTGCCAGCAGCTTAGCGCTCGGAGCGGCCCTGGGGACCCAGTACTTC.

In the case of this clonotype: A clone one base away is much larger, so this may be a read error. The J gene is TRBJ2-1, the V gene TRBV7-3; 10 positions match TRBD2. This CDR3 is built from 15 residues. Germline CDR1 SGHTA, CDR2 FQGTGA. This CDR3 reads CAGSNQRGGYNEQFF. As DNA, the CDR3 is TGTGCCGGCAGCAACCAGCGGGGGGGCTACAATGAGCAGTTCTTC.

The J gene is TRBJ2-3, the V gene TRBV4-1, with 7 bases lining up with TRBD1. From germline, CDR1 is MGHRA and CDR2 YSYEKL. V shed 4 bases and J 1 base; nucleotides not matched to a gene: 14. The CDR3 extends over 18 amino acids. In DNA form, the CDR3 reads TGCGCCAGCAGCCCAGCCATAATGACCGGGACAGGCACAGATACGCAGTATTTT. Residues: CASSPAIMTGTGTDTQYF.

This chain connects TRBV4-2 to TRBJ2-7; 7 nucleotides agree with TRBD1. The CDR3 has 14 amino acids. V lost 3 bases to trimming and J lost 3 bases; unmatched junction nucleotides: 5. CDR1 is LGHNA, CDR2 YNFKEQ, per germline. The CDR3 is CASSHRDRGYEQYF. The DNA of the CDR3 is TGTGCCAGCAGCCATCGGGACAGAGGCTACGAGCAGTACTTC.

This chain connects TRBV10-3 to TRBJ2-5, with D perhaps TRBD1 (7 bases). The germline gives CDR1 ENHRY, CDR2 SYGVKD. This CDR3 contains 14 residues. The V and J ends lost 5 bases and 5 bases respectively, with 15 bases between them. The CDR3 spells CAISLGLDRETQYF. Here the CDR3 DNA reads TGTGCCATCAGTTTGGGACTGGACAGGGAGACCCAGTACTTC.

This clonotype was counted only a few times. The chain combines TRBV4-1 with TRBJ1-1; perhaps TRBD1 as D (5 bases). V lost 2 bases and J 4 bases, leaving 11 bases between the germline ends. This CDR3 is 14 amino acids long. Germline V CDR1 and CDR2: MGHRA, YSYEKL. Here the CDR3 reads CASSQFWGGTEAFF. CDR3 DNA: TGCGCCAGCAGCCAATTCTGGGGGGGCACTGAAGCTTTCTTT.

This clonotype was recorded a few times. V usage is TRBV5-1 and J usage is TRBJ2-2; no clear D. The CDR3 is made up of 14 amino acids. Trimming took off 4 bases at V and 3 bases at J, with 10 bases between the two ends. CDR1 SGHRS and CDR2 YFSETQ come from the germline V gene. The CDR3 protein is CASSGLTDTGELFF. The CDR3 DNA sequence: TGCGCCAGCAGCGGGCTTACAGACACCGGGGAGCTGTTTTTT.

The chain joins TRBV10-3 to TRBJ2-5, with 12 bases aligning to TRBD2. Germline V CDR1 and CDR2: ENHRY, SYGVKD. This CDR3 spans 15 amino acids. V shed 4 bases and J 5 bases; nucleotides not matched to a gene: 5. This CDR3 reads CAISGLAGGLETQYF. CDR3 nucleotide sequence: TGTGCCATCAGTGGGCTAGCGGGGGGGTTGGAGACCCAGTACTTC.

This clonotype was picked up many times. The chain joins TRBV11-2 to TRBJ2-7; D is unclear. Germline CDR1 is SGHAT and CDR2 is FQNNGV. The CDR3 has 16 residues. V lost 1 base and J lost 4, with 17 bases in between. The CDR3 nucleotides are TGTGCCAGCAGCTTAGCGAGACTCCCCGGCCAGTACGAGCAGTACTTC. It codes for CASSLARLPGQYEQYF.

CDR3 DNA sequence: TGTGCCAGCAGCTTAGCCCGGGCTTCCTCGGGGGCCAACGTCCTGACTTTC. This encodes CASSLARASSGANVLTF. The V gene is TRBV7-8, the J gene TRBJ2-6; D call uncertain. Germline V gene lookup returns CDR1 SGHVS and CDR2 FQNEAQ. The germline V and J ends were trimmed by 0 bases and 4 bases, with 13 bases remaining between them. The CDR3 sequence is 17 residues long.

This clonotype showed up just a few times. This chain uses TRBV20-1 with TRBJ2-5; a possible D gene is TRBD1 (5 bases). V was pared by 6 bases and J by 1 base, with 12 bases between. Germline V lookup: CDR1 DFQATT, CDR2 SNEGSKA (reference sequence). The CDR3 is made up of 13 amino acids. DNA for the CDR3: TGCAGTGCCAGGGTTACCCGCCAAGAGACCCAGTACTTC. Its translation is CSARVTRQETQYF.

This clonotype has a count of ten or more. This rearrangement joins TRBV4-1 to TRBJ2-3; possibly TRBD1 for D (5 bases). CDR1 and CDR2 from the germline V gene are MGHRA and YSYEKL. V lost 0 bases to trimming and J lost 2 bases, with 12 bases between them. CDR3 length: 16 residues. In DNA, the CDR3 is TGCGCCAGCAGCCAAGAGGGGCAGCCTTTCACAGATACGCAGTATTTT. Protein product: CASSQEGQPFTDTQYF.

V is TRBV5-1 and J is TRBJ2-5; 7 bases line up with TRBD2. In germline, CDR1 is SGHRS, CDR2 YFSETQ. The CDR3 consists of 14 residues. The ends lost 4 bases at V and 2 bases at J; junction bases unmatched: 5. CDR3 DNA sequence: TGCGCCAGCAGCGAAGGGACTATACAAGAGACCCAGTACTTC. It yields the protein CASSEGTIQETQYF.

This clonotype was observed a few times. The rearrangement uses TRBV2 and TRBJ1-6, with 9 positions matching TRBD1. Trimming took 2 bases from V and 5 from J; bases not matched to a gene: 7. Germline lookup yields CDR1 SNHLY and CDR2 FYNNEI. CDR3 length: 17 residues. CDR3 in amino acids: CASSEITGGSNNSPLHF. CDR3 bases: TGTGCCAGCAGTGAAATAACAGGGGGCTCTAATAATTCACCCCTCCACTTT.

This clonotype came up a few times. The chain joins TRBV9 to TRBJ2-7; a possible D gene is TRBD2 (6 bases). Trimming cost V 1 base and J 2 bases, with 13 bases left between them. Germline V lookup: CDR1 SGDLS, CDR2 YYNGEE. CDR3 size: 15 residues. CDR3 sequence (DNA): TGTGCCAGCAGCGTAAGCGGGCACTCGGCCTACGAGCAGTACTTC. It translates to CASSVSGHSAYEQYF.

V is TRBV29-1 and J is TRBJ1-1; the D is unclear. CDR3 length equals 14 residues. The V and J ends lost 7 bases and 5 bases respectively, with 20 bases between them. CDR1 is SQVTM and CDR2 is ANQGSEA in the germline V gene. CDR3 sequence (DNA): TGCAGCGCCGAACTGGGAGGGCGAGGAACTGAAGCTTTCTTT. Protein: CSAELGGRGTEAFF.

This clonotype was picked up a small number of times. The gene calls are TRBV18 and TRBJ2-2; D tentatively reads TRBD1 or TRBD2 (6 bases each). The V end was cut by 3 bases, the J end by 5 bases, with 10 bases between. The CDR3 totals 14 residues. Germline V gene sequence: CDR1 KGHSH, CDR2 LQKENI. The CDR3 sequence is CASSPQGRTGELFF. CDR3 nucleotide sequence: TGTGCCAGCTCACCGCAGGGGAGGACCGGGGAGCTGTTTTTT.

The V call is TRBV12-5, the J call TRBJ1-1; the match to TRBD1 covers 8 bases. This CDR3 comprises 16 residues. In germline, CDR1 is LGHNT, CDR2 FRNRAP. J gave up 1 base and V 2 bases, and 6 bases lay outside the gene matches. CDR3 amino acids: CASGLPGTGRNTEAFF. For the CDR3, the DNA is TGTGCTAGTGGTTTGCCAGGGACAGGTAGGAACACTGAAGCTTTCTTT.

This clonotype was recorded many times. The chain employs TRBV15 and TRBJ1-5; D gene uncertain. V lost 0 bases to trimming and J lost 0 bases, with 9 bases between them. This CDR3 is 16 amino acids long. The germline V gene encodes CDR1 LNHNV and CDR2 YYDKDF (reference sequence). CDR3 protein: CATSRELGSSNQPQHF. The CDR3 DNA is TGTGCCACCAGCAGAGAGTTAGGGAGTAGCAATCAGCCCCAGCATTTT.

This clonotype was recorded at least ten times. The chain recombines TRBV20-1 with TRBJ2-1, with D tentatively TRBD1 or TRBD2 (5 bases each). Between the trimmed V and J ends, which lost 3 bases and 1 base, there was a span of 16 bases. The germline V gene has CDR1 DFQATT and CDR2 SNEGSKA (reference sequence). CDR3 size: 16 residues. CDR3 amino acids: CSARSLGAGSYNEQFF. CDR3 nucleotide sequence: TGCAGTGCTAGGTCCCTCGGGGCTGGGTCCTACAATGAGCAGTTCTTC.

This clonotype was recorded at least ten times. This chain uses TRBV7-3 with TRBJ1-1, with a possible D match to TRBD1 (5 bases). Trimming stripped 5 bases from V and 5 bases from J, with 15 bases between. The germline V gene encodes CDR1 SGHTA and CDR2 FQGTGA. The CDR3 runs to 14 residues. The CDR3 sequence: CASSPHGGRTEAFF. The CDR3 DNA reads as TGTGCCAGCAGCCCCCACGGGGGAAGGACTGAAGCTTTCTTT.

This clonotype turned up a few times. The chain links TRBV7-6 to TRBJ2-7; tentatively, D is TRBD1 or TRBD2 (7 bases each). Trimming cost V 5 bases and J 0 bases, with 20 bases left between them. Germline CDR1 and CDR2: SGHVS and FNYEAQ. The CDR3 runs to 17 residues. The CDR3 coding sequence is TGTGCCAGCAGCAACCAGCTAACAGGGGAGGGCTCCTACGAGCAGTACTTC. It is translated as CASSNQLTGEGSYEQYF.

The V gene is TRBV19, the J gene TRBJ1-1; 8 bases are shared with TRBD1. The CDR3 is made up of 15 amino acids. The V gene end was trimmed by 9 bases and the J gene end by 4 bases; junction bases not matched to a gene: 13. Germline lookup yields CDR1 LNHDA and CDR2 SQIVND (reference sequence). The CDR3 is CASPPDRGLRTEAFF. Written as DNA, the CDR3 is TGTGCCAGCCCCCCCGACAGGGGATTACGCACTGAAGCTTTCTTT.

This clonotype has a handful of counts. The V gene is TRBV10-3, the J gene TRBJ1-2; TRBD1 is a possible D gene (6 bases). This CDR3 contains 12 residues. CDR1 is ENHRY, CDR2 SYGVKD, per germline. Trimming took off 3 bases at V and 8 bases at J, with 10 bases between the two ends. CDR3 bases: TGTGCCATCAGTGAAGAGGGGGTAGGCTACACCTTC. Protein sequence: CAISEEGVGYTF.

This clonotype has at least ten counts. This sequence joins TRBV12-3 or TRBV12-4 and TRBJ2-7, with 8 bases aligning to TRBD2. The junction had 10 bases not matched to a gene; V was cut back by 5 bases and J by 1 base. This CDR3 spans 16 amino acids. CDR3 protein: CASSAVPGGPSYEQYF. In nucleotides, the CDR3 is TGTGCCAGCAGTGCGGTCCCGGGAGGGCCTTCCTACGAGCAGTACTTC.

This clonotype was seen many times. The CDR3 protein is CSVIGTRINTEAFF. The CDR3 nucleotides are TGCAGCGTTATCGGGACGAGGATAAACACTGAAGCTTTCTTT. The V and J genes are TRBV29-1 and TRBJ1-1; TRBD1 is a possible D gene (5 bases). V was trimmed by 5 bases and J by 2 bases, leaving 15 bases between them. The CDR3 is made up of 14 amino acids. The V gene's germline CDR1 is SQVTM and CDR2 ANQGSEA. Filled out from reference TRBV29-1 and TRBJ1-1, the complete variable domain reads SAVISQKPSRDICQRGTSLTIQCQVDSQVTMMFWYRQQPGQSLTLIATANQGSEATYESGFVIDKFPISRPNLTFSTLTVSNMSPEDSSIYLCSVIGTRINTEAFFGQGTRLTVV.

This clonotype appeared many times. The V call is TRBV28, the J call TRBJ2-3, with D tentatively TRBD1 or TRBD2 (6 bases each). V was cut by 6 bases and J by 2 bases, with 15 bases left in between. Germline lookup yields CDR1 MDHEN and CDR2 SYDVKM. The CDR3 consists of 15 residues. The CDR3 nucleotides read TGTGCCAGCAGACCGGCGGGACAAATCACAGATACGCAGTATTTT. Encoded protein: CASRPAGQITDTQYF. The entire variable domain, with the rest obtained from reference TRBV28 and TRBJ2-3, is as follows: DVKVTQSSRYLVKRTGEKVFLECVQDMDHENMFWYRQDPGLGLRLIYFSYDVKMKEKGDIPEGYSVSREKKERFSLILESASTNQTSMYLCASRPAGQITDTQYFGPGTRLTVL.

This clonotype was observed a handful of times. The CDR3 DNA sequence: TGTGCCAGCAGTGAGGGACAGGGTATCTATGGCTACACCTTC. Translated: CASSEGQGIYGYTF. This chain uses TRBV12-3 or TRBV12-4 with TRBJ1-2; 9 bases align to TRBD1. The CDR3 extends over 14 amino acids. V dropped 5 bases and J dropped 4; count of bases not matched to a gene: 5.

This clonotype has ten or more counts. The genes are TRBV7-3 and TRBJ2-3, with 9 bases that match TRBD1. V shed 5 bases and J 6 bases; nucleotides not matched to a gene: 6. Germline assignment: CDR1 SGHTA and CDR2 FQGTGA. The CDR3 is 14 amino acids. Here the CDR3 reads CASSLGQGYDTQYF. In DNA form, the CDR3 reads TGTGCCAGCAGCCTCGGACAGGGGTACGATACGCAGTATTTT.

This rearrangement joins TRBV9 to TRBJ2-1, with 8 nucleotides matching TRBD2. The V gene end was trimmed by 4 bases and the J gene end by 4 bases; junction bases not matched to a gene: 19. This CDR3 is 19 amino acids long. Germline V CDR1 and CDR2: SGDLS, YYNGEE. The CDR3 DNA sequence: TGTGCCAGCAGCCCCCGAATCGGGACTAGAGTGGGTATATACAATGAGCAGTTCTTC. Protein sequence: CASSPRIGTRVGIYNEQFF. Combining the CDR3 with reference TRBV9 and TRBJ2-1 gives the whole variable domain DSGVTQTPKHLITATGQRVTLRCSPRSGDLSVYWYQQSLDQGLQFLIQYYNGEERAKGNILERFSAQQFPDLHSELNLSSLELGDSALYFCASSPRIGTRVGIYNEQFFGPGTRLTVL.